This T cell receptor (beta chain) was captured by sequencing in a study of regulatory T cells in long-lasting Graves disease (dated by TCRdb to about 2021). Study-wide context: To count as having persistent Graves' disease, a patient had to have received antithyroid drug treatment for over 5 years with TSH receptor autoantibodies remaining persistently positive. On average, persistent Graves' disease patients in the clinical cohort had been on antithyroid drugs for about 9.7 years. TCR sequencing covered roughly 13 persistent and approximately 20 newly diagnosed Graves' disease patients, some 35 samples in total. The study was conducted in China and was registered as a clinical trial. Patients with persistent Graves' disease were compared with patients with newly diagnosed Graves' disease using TCR sequencing and RNA sequencing of peripheral blood.

Concerning this clonotype: Its antigen specificity is not known. Qualities for individual bases were not recorded, and no much larger clone is one base off.

Read against the paper, the sample's time point label means: persistent/refractory GD, antithyroid drugs over 5 years with positive TRAb. For both TCR sequencing and RNA sequencing, RNA was extracted from PBMCs using TRIzol. The diagnosis of Graves' disease was made according to American Thyroid Association guidelines. Recruitment of patients was carried out at an endocrinology department in Xi'an, China. From each patient, about 8.9 milliliters of peripheral blood was collected into an EDTA anticoagulant tube. Ficoll Paque Plus density gradient separation was used to isolate PBMCs, and no further T cell sorting was performed. An Agilent 2100 Bioanalyzer and agarose gel were used to check RNA quality, while a NanoDrop 2000 measured RNA concentration. Trimming takes 0 bases from V and 4 bases from J, and the germline ends sit 6 bases apart. The CDR3 goes from the cysteine to the phenylalanine over 13 residues. The retained sequence is limited to the CDR3, 39 bases, with the frame set at the first base. The germline V gene (reference sequence) supplies CDR1 GTSNPN and CDR2 SVGIG.

Receptor amplification or capture employed multiplex PCR. Sequencing relied on an Illumina HiSeq 4000. iRepertoire HTBI primers and Arm-PCR amplification of CDR3 regions were used to construct TCR beta libraries. Before sequencing, the PCR products underwent gel purification. The published analysis was carried out like this. Across samples, about 63 TRBV and 14 TRBJ segments were identified and used for gene usage analysis of CDR3 amino acid clonotypes. COPE and FqMerger were used to merge filtered high-quality paired reads into contigs. BLAST was used to align contigs to the IMGT TRBV, TRBD and TRBJ reference genes, and CDR3 was defined following IMGT. Any clonotype with a frequency above 0.1% was counted as a highly expanded clone. Shannon entropy served as the measure of repertoire diversity, while the Gini coefficient captured V-J evenness. Public clonotypes were defined as clonotypes shared by more than one individual. TCRdb redid the processing of the public reads, applying fastp at Q25 and MiXCR, and retained in-frame beta chains. When rows share a CDR3 protein, they turn into one entry using the most common DNA and genes. TCRdb assigned the V and J calls; the authors' analysis was not used. This sample gives 390,000 or so distinct CDR3 sequences in total; approximately 25% of them show up just once. The ten largest make up about 29% of the sample.

Results and caveats for the whole study, not just this receptor: Persistent disease showed preferential use of TRBV28, TRBJ1-2 and TRBJ2-5, whereas newly diagnosed disease favored TRBV20-1 and TRBJ2-1. The study examined only peripheral blood because the primary lesion, thyroid tissue, could not be accessed. Lower TCR Shannon entropy and fewer highly expanded clones were observed in persistent Graves' disease patients than in newly diagnosed patients, which suggested clonal expansion. As a limitation, the authors acknowledged that the small sample size may reduce accuracy. A larger number of public clonotypes was shared among persistent patients (about 2,700) than among newly diagnosed patients (roughly 980). Only the TCR beta chain was sequenced and analyzed.

The TCR originated in a woman in her 40s with Graves disease. Donor details come from another sample of the same person, matched by shared clones. This sequence uses TRBV30 and TRBJ2-2; a tentative D match to TRBD2 spans 5 bases. This specimen consisted of peripheral blood mononuclear cells (PBMCs), obtained when the disease was refractory, from a patient treated with antithyroid drugs. At the DNA level, the sequence is TGTGCCTGGAGTGTTGAGGGCACCGGGGAGCTGTTTTTT. Its translation is CAWSVEGTGELFF.